This T cell receptor beta chain is drawn from a study of OX40 agonist ivuxolimab in advanced cancers. Study at large: Dose-escalation patients were diagnosed with hepatocellular carcinoma, melanoma, renal cell cancer or head and neck cancer.

Comments on this clone: Its antigen is unidentified.

Points from the study as a whole: Dose levels from 0.1 to 3.0 mg/kg saw CD4+ and CD8+ blood T cells expand clonally by week 6.

TCRdb's copy holds only in-frame clones and misses some; the assay was immunoSEQ multiplex PCR. The sample has 70,000 to 100,000 clones; roughly 80% are singletons. Sequencing used CD4+ or CD8+ T cells sorted from blood, obtained in a trial of the OX40 agonist ivuxolimab. The TCR was taken from an adult with an advanced solid tumor such as melanoma, head and neck, liver or kidney cancer.

The CDR3 sequence: CASSSLGFYEQYF. The CDR3, as DNA: TGTGCCAGCAGCTCTCTGGGATTTTACGAGCAGTACTTC. This chain connects TRBV7-2 to TRBJ2-7; no clear D. Trimming cost V 4 bases and J 4 bases, with 11 bases left between them. The V gene's germline CDR1 is SGHTA and CDR2 FQGNSA. This CDR3 has 13 amino acids.